This entry describes one T cell receptor beta chain. Trimming cost V 4 bases and J 9 bases, with 14 bases left between them. The germline CDR1 and CDR2 sequences are SGHTA and FQGNSA. This CDR3 has 13 amino acids. The data originate from a study of control samples from healthy donors and cancer patients. Libraries were prepared by immunoSEQ multiplex PCR; TCRdb keeps only in-frame clonotypes and omits some of them. The top ten clones hold roughly 3.5% of a sample with about 40,000 clones, 80% to 95% of them seen once. This chain connects TRBV7-2 to TRBJ2-3; either TRBD1 or TRBD2 may fit D (5 bases each). Sequenced sample: blood. The TCR sequence derives from a woman aged 50 to 65 in good health. The CDR3 protein is CASSSDQGRTQYF. CDR3 DNA: TGTGCCAGCAGCTCCGACCAGGGACGGACGCAGTATTTT. Full variable domain (remainder filled in from reference TRBV7-2 and TRBJ2-3): GAGVSQSPSNKVTEKGKDVELRCDPISGHTALYWYRQSLGQGLEFLIYFQGNSAPDKSGLPSDRFSAERTGGSVSTLTIQRTQQEDSAVYLCASSSDQGRTQYFGPGTRLTVL.